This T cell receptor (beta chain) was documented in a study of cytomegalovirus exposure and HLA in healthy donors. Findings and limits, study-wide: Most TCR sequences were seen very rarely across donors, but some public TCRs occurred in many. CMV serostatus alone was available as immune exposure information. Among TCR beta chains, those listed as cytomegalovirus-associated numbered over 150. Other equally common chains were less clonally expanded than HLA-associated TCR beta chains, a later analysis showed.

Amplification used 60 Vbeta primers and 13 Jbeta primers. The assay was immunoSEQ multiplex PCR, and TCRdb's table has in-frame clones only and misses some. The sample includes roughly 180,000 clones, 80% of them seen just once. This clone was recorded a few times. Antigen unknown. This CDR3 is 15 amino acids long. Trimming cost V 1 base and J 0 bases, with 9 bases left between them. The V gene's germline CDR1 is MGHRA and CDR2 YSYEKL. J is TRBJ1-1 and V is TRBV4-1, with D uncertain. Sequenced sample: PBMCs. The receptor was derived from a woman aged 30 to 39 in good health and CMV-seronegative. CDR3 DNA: TGCGCCAGCAGCCAAGGAGGGATAATGAACACTGAAGCTTTCTTT. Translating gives CASSQGGIMNTEAFF.